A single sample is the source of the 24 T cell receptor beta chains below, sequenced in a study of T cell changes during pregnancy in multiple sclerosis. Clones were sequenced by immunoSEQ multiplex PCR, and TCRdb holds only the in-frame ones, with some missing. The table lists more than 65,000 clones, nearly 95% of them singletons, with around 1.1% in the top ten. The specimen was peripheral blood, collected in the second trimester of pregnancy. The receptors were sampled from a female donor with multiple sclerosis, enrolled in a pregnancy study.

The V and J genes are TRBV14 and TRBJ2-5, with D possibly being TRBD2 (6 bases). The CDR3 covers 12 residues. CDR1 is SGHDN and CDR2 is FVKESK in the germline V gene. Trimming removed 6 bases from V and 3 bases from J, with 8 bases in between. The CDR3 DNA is TGTGCCAGCAGTTGGACTAAAGAGACCCAGTACTTC. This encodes CASSWTKETQYF. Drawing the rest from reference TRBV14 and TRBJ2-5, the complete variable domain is EAGVTQFPSHSVIEKGQTVTLRCDPISGHDNLYWYRRVMGKEIKFLLHFVKESKQDESGMPNNRFLAERTGGTYSTLKVQPAELEDSGVYFCASSWTKETQYFGPGTRLLVL.

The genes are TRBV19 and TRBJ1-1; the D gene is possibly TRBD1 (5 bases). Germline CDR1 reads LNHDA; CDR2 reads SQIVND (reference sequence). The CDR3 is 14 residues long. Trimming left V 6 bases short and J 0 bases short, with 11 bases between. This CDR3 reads CASSPRGVNTEAFF. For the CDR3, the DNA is TGTGCCAGTAGCCCCCGGGGGGTGAACACTGAAGCTTTCTTT.

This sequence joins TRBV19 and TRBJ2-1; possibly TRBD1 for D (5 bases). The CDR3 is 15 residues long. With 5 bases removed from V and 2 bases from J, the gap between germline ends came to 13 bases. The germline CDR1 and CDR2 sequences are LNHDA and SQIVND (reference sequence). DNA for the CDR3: TGTGCCAGTAGTTCGAGGACAAGAGCCTACAATGAGCAGTTCTTC. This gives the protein CASSSRTRAYNEQFF.

DNA of the CDR3: TGCAGCGTTGCTTACAGGGGCCCCTACAATGAGCAGTTCTTC. Amino acid sequence: CSVAYRGPYNEQFF. V gene TRBV29-1 combines with J gene TRBJ2-1; 7 bases line up with TRBD1. This CDR3 spans 14 amino acids. The J segment lost 2 bases and the V segment lost 4 bases, leaving 5 bases of the junction unmatched. The V gene's germline CDR1 is SQVTM and CDR2 ANQGSEA.

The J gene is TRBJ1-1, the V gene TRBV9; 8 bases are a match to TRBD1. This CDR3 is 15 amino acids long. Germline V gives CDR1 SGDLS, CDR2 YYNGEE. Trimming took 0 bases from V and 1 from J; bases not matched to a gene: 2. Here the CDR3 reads CASSVVDRGNTEAFF. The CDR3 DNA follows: TGTGCCAGCAGCGTAGTCGACAGGGGGAACACTGAAGCTTTCTTT.

CDR3 in DNA: TGTGCCAGCAGCCCTGAGACTAGCGGAGATTACAATGAGCAGTTCTTC. Its protein product is CASSPETSGDYNEQFF. This rearrangement joins TRBV6-4 to TRBJ2-1; 9 nucleotides align to TRBD2. This CDR3 is 16 amino acids long. Germline CDR1 reads MRHNA; CDR2 reads SNTAGT. The trim removed 6 bases at V and 4 bases at J, leaving 10 bases unmatched.

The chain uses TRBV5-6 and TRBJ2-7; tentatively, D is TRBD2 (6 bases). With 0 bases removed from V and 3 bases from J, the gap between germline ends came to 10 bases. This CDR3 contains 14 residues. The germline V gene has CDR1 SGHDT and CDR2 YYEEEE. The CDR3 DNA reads TGTGCCAGCAGCTTGGGACCGGGGGTCTACGAGCAGTACTTC. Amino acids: CASSLGPGVYEQYF.

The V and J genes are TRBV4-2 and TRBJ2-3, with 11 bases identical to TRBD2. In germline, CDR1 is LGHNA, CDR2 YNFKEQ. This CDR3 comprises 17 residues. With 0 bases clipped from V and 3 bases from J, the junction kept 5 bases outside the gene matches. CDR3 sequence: CASSQDVTSGTTDTQYF. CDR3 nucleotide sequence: TGTGCCAGCAGCCAAGACGTGACTAGCGGGACGACAGATACGCAGTATTTT.

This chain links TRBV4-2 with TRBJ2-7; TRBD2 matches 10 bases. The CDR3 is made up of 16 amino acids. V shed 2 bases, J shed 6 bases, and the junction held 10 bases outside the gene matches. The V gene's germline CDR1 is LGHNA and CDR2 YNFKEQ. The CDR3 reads CASSQQLAGLAIEQYF. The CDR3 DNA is TGTGCCAGCAGCCAACAATTGGCGGGACTAGCGATCGAGCAGTACTTC.

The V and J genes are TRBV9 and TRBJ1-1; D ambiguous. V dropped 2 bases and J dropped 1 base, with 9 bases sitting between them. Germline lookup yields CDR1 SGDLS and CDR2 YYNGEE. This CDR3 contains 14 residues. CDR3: CASSVALTNTEAFF. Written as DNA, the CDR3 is TGTGCCAGCAGCGTGGCCCTTACGAACACTGAAGCTTTCTTT.

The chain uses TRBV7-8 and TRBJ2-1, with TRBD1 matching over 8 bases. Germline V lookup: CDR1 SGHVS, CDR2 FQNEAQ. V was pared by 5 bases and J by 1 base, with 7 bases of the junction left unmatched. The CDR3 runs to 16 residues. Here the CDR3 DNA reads TGTGCCAGCAGCCGACTCGACAGGGGTTCCTACAATGAGCAGTTCTTC. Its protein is CASSRLDRGSYNEQFF.

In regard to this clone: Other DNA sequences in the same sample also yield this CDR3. CDR3 region: CASSLSSNQPQHF. The CDR3 coding sequence is TGTGCCAGCAGTTTGTCATCCAATCAGCCCCAGCATTTT. The rearrangement links TRBV27 to TRBJ1-5; no definite D call. Looked up from germline, CDR1 is MNHEY and CDR2 is SMNVEV (reference sequence). Trimming removed 3 bases from V and 3 bases from J, with 6 bases in between. This CDR3 contains 13 residues.

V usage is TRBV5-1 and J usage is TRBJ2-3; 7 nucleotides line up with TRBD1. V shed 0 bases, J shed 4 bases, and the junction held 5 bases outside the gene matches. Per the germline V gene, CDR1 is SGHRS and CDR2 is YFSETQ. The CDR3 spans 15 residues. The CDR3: CASSLEQGVADTQYF. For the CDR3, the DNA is TGCGCCAGCAGCTTGGAGCAGGGGGTTGCAGATACGCAGTATTTT.

The CDR3 protein is CASSSSGQVSFWETQYF. The CDR3 nucleotides read TGTGCCAGCAGCTCGTCGGGACAGGTGTCTTTCTGGGAGACCCAGTACTTC. J is TRBJ2-5 and V is TRBV7-2; 8 nucleotides agree with TRBD1. J was trimmed by 5 bases and V by 4 bases; bases with no gene match: 15. Germline V gives CDR1 SGHTA, CDR2 FQGNSA. CDR3 size: 17 residues.

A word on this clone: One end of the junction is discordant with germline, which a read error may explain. DNA for the CDR3: TGTGTCAGCAGTTTAAAGGGGCCTAGCGGGAACTACGAGCAGTACTTC. Translating gives CVSSLKGPSGNYEQYF. The chain carries TRBV27 and TRBJ2-7; 9 positions match TRBD2. Germline V lookup: CDR1 MNHEY, CDR2 SMNVEV (reference sequence). CDR3 length: 16 amino acids.

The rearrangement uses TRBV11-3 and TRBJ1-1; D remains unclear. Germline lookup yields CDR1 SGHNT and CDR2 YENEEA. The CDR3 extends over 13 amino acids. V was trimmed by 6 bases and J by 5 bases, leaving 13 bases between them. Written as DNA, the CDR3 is TGTGCCAGCAGGCCCCGGGGTGGTACTGAAGCTTTCTTT. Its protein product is CASRPRGGTEAFF.

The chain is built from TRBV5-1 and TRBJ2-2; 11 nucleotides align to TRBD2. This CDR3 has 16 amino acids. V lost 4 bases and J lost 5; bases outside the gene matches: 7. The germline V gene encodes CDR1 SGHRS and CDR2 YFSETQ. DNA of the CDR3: TGCGCCAGCAGCCCCACTAGCGGGGGCGGAACCGGGGAGCTGTTTTTT. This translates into CASSPTSGGGTGELFF.

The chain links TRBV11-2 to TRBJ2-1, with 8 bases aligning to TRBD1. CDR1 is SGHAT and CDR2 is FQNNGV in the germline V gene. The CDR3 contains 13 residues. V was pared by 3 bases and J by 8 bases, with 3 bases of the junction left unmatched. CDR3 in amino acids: CASSFDRGDEQFF. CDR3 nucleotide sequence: TGTGCCAGCAGCTTTGACAGGGGAGATGAGCAGTTCTTC.

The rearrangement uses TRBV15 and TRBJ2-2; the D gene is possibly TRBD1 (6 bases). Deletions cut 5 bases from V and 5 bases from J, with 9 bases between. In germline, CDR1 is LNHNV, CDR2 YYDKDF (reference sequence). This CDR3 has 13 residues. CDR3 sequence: CATSGRGTGELFF. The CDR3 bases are TGTGCCACCAGCGGAAGGGGGACCGGGGAGCTGTTTTTT.

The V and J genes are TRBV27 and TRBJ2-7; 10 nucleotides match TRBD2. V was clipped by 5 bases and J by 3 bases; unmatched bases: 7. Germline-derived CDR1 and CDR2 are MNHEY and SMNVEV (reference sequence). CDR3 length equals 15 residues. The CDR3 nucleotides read TGTGCCAGCAGTCCCTTAGCGGGAGGTTTCTACGAGCAGTACTTC. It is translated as CASSPLAGGFYEQYF.

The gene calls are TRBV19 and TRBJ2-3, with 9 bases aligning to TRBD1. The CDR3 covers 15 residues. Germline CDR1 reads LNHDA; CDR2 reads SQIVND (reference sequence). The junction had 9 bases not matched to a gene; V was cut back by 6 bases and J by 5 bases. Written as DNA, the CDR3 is TGTGCCAGTAGCGACAGGGGGTCAGCAGGAGATACGCAGTATTTT. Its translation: CASSDRGSAGDTQYF.

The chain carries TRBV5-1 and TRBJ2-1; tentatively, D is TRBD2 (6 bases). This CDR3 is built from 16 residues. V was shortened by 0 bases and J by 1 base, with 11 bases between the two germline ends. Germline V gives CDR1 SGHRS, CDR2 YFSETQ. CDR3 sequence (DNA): TGCGCCAGCAGCTTGGGGATAGCGGATTCCTACAATGAGCAGTTCTTC. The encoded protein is CASSLGIADSYNEQFF.

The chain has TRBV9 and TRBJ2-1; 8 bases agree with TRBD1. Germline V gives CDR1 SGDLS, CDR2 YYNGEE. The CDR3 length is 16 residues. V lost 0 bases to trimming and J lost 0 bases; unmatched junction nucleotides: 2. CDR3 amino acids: CASSVAGQVSYNEQFF. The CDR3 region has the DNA TGTGCCAGCAGCGTAGCGGGACAGGTCTCCTACAATGAGCAGTTCTTC.

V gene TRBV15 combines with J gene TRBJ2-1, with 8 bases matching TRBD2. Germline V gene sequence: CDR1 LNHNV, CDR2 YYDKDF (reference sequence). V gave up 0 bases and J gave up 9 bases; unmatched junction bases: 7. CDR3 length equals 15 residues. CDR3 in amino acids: CATSRDLGTSTEQFF. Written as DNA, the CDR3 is TGTGCCACCAGCAGAGATCTTGGGACTAGTACTGAGCAGTTCTTC.